The 11 T cell receptor beta chains in this list originate from one sample, sequenced in a study of blood T cell repertoires in COVID-19. Sequencing was performed with immunoSEQ multiplex PCR; in TCRdb, only in-frame clones are kept and a portion is missing. The sample gives over 300,000 clones, 83% of which show up once; about 1.2% is in the top ten. The sample taken for sequencing was peripheral blood. These receptors all stem from a woman in her 50s with acute or convalescent COVID-19.

In its sample, this clone was seen once. This chain connects TRBV18 to TRBJ1-2; 7 positions match TRBD1. V dropped 3 bases and J dropped 6; count of bases not matched to a gene: 7. CDR3 length: 14 residues. Germline lookup yields CDR1 KGHSH and CDR2 LQKENI. The CDR3 protein is CASSPQGDENGYTF. Written as DNA, the CDR3 is TGTGCCAGCTCACCGCAGGGGGATGAAAATGGCTACACCTTC.

J is TRBJ1-1 and V is TRBV3-1 (or the pseudogene TRBV3-2); D is unresolved. The V end was cut by 0 bases, the J end by 9 bases, with 8 bases between. CDR1 is LGHDT, CDR2 YNNKEL, per germline (reference sequence). This CDR3 has 12 amino acids. The CDR3, as DNA: TGTGCCAGCAGCCAAGATTGGGCACAAGCTTTCTTT. Translating it yields CASSQDWAQAFF.

Regarding this clone: Other DNA sequences in the same sample also yield this CDR3. J is TRBJ2-2 and V is TRBV19; TRBD1 might be the D (7 bases). V gave up 6 bases and J gave up 5 bases, with 13 bases separating them. Germline CDR1 is LNHDA and CDR2 is SQIVND (reference sequence). This CDR3 has 14 residues. This chain's CDR3 is CASRRQGGTGELFF. The CDR3, as DNA: TGTGCCAGTAGACGACAGGGAGGAACCGGGGAGCTGTTTTTT.

The rearrangement links TRBV30 to TRBJ2-5, with D unclear. The V and J ends lost 3 bases and 5 bases respectively, with 10 bases between them. This CDR3 region has 12 residues. From germline, CDR1 is GTSNPN and CDR2 SVGIG (reference sequence). This CDR3 is CAWRVLRETQYF. The CDR3 nucleotides are TGTGCCTGGAGAGTGCTCCGGGAGACCCAGTACTTC.

The chain is built from TRBV5-4 and TRBJ1-5, with D unresolved. The V gene lost 4 bases and the J gene lost 3 bases, with 14 bases spanning the gap. This CDR3 region has 15 residues. Germline V gives CDR1 SGHNT, CDR2 YYREEE (reference sequence). CDR3 protein: CASSGGPDVNQPQHF. The CDR3 nucleotides are TGTGCCAGCAGCGGCGGGCCGGACGTCAATCAGCCCCAGCATTTT.

The gene calls are TRBV10-2 and TRBJ1-4, with D possibly being TRBD1 (6 bases). Germline lookup yields CDR1 WSHSY and CDR2 SAAADI. With 3 bases removed from V and 0 bases from J, the gap between germline ends came to 20 bases. The CDR3 is made up of 19 amino acids. CDR3 amino acids: CASSDHRAFESATNEKLFF. The CDR3 coding sequence is TGCGCCAGCAGTGATCACAGGGCCTTCGAGTCTGCAACTAATGAAAAACTGTTTTTT.

V and J are TRBV19 and TRBJ2-2, with D possibly matching TRBD1 (5 bases). The CDR3 is 14 residues long. V lost 11 bases to trimming and J lost 1 base, with 14 bases between them. Germline values: CDR1 LNHDA, CDR2 SQIVND (reference sequence). The CDR3 bases are TGTGCCCGCGGTTGTGGACAGAACACCGGGGAGCTGTTTTTT. This encodes CARGCGQNTGELFF.

This chain joins TRBV27 and TRBJ1-4; TRBD1 matches at 7 bases. CDR3 length: 14 amino acids. Losses at the gene ends were 3 bases for V and 7 bases for J; bases not matched to a gene: 5. CDR1 is MNHEY, CDR2 SMNVEV, per germline (reference sequence). The CDR3 DNA sequence: TGTGCCAGCAGTTTTGACAGGGAGGCTGAAAAACTGTTTTTT. Its translation is CASSFDREAEKLFF.

The chain has TRBV7-2 and TRBJ1-1; D remains unclear. Germline lookup yields CDR1 SGHTA and CDR2 FQGNSA. Trimming shortened V by 3 bases and J by 10 bases, and 12 bases separated the two germline ends. The CDR3 is 12 amino acids. CDR3 protein: CASSLDFKGAFF. DNA for the CDR3: TGTGCCAGCAGCTTGGACTTCAAGGGAGCTTTCTTT.

The chain's CDR3 is CASSQETSGGPSYNEQFF. CDR3 in DNA: TGCGCCAGCAGCCAAGAGACTAGCGGGGGGCCTTCCTACAATGAGCAGTTCTTC. The genes are TRBV4-1 and TRBJ2-1, with TRBD2 identical over 13 bases. Per the germline V gene, CDR1 is MGHRA and CDR2 is YSYEKL. The CDR3 runs to 18 residues. With V trimmed by 0 bases and J by 1 base, 3 bases remained unmatched.

The V gene is TRBV9, the J gene TRBJ2-3; 7 bases map to TRBD2. Germline CDR1 is SGDLS and CDR2 is YYNGEE. V lost 5 bases to trimming and J lost 6 bases; unmatched junction nucleotides: 9. The CDR3 has 14 residues. DNA for the CDR3: TGTGCCAGCAGTCGGCGGGAGCTAGGGGATACGCAGTATTTT. Translation gives CASSRRELGDTQYF.